The present TCR beta chain was sequenced within a study of blood T cell repertoires in COVID-19. Study details: The samples span acute and convalescent COVID-19 from the United States, Italy and Spain.

V lost 3 bases and J lost 8; bases outside the gene matches: 4. This CDR3 has 13 residues. Per germline, CDR1 MDHEN and CDR2 SYDVKM. TCRdb's table, derived via immunoSEQ multiplex PCR, lists solely in-frame clones and lacks some. The table lists approximately 180,000 clones, 75% to 95% of them singletons. The sequence derives from a man aged 45 to 65 with acute or convalescent COVID-19. The chain joins TRBV28 to TRBJ1-5, with 7 bases that match TRBD1. The sequenced sample consisted of peripheral blood. In DNA form, the CDR3 reads TGTGCCAGCAGTTTCGGGACAGCCGAGCCCCAGCATTTT. Translation: CASSFGTAEPQHF.